In its sample, the clone carrying this T cell receptor beta chain was seen once. Its specificity is not known. This sample is drawn from a study of cytomegalovirus exposure and HLA in healthy donors. Notes on the study in general: Researchers counted around 180 TCR beta chains as cytomegalovirus-associated.

60 Vbeta and 13 Jbeta primers were used in PCR. Assay: immunoSEQ multiplex PCR; the TCRdb copy retains only in-frame clones and omits some. The sample holds 110,000 to 150,000 clones; 70% to 90% are singletons and the top ten take 3.5% to 5.5%. The germline gives CDR1 SNHLY, CDR2 FYNNEI. V lost 6 bases and J lost 7, with 7 bases in between. The CDR3 has 11 amino acids. There were likely unrecorded immune exposures, though donors were nominally healthy when sampled. This rearrangement joins TRBV2 to TRBJ1-5, with D unclear. The receptor was derived from a woman aged 40-49 years in good health and CMV-seropositive. Sequencing input: PBMCs. CDR3 region: CASRVGQPQHF. The CDR3 DNA is TGTGCCAGCAGGGTGGGCCAGCCCCAGCATTTT.